These 12 T cell receptor beta chains were sequenced from one sample in a study of CD4 T cells in relation to SARS-CoV-2 and coronaviruses. Produced via immunoSEQ multiplex PCR; TCRdb's table is partial and in-frame only. Here the sample spans 20,000 to 25,000 clones, 70% to 85% being singletons. The unexposed donors gave CD4+ T cells in about 2010-2018, prior to COVID-19. Isolation of CD4+ T cells took place after approximately 11 days in culture. Their cognate antigens are unknown. The sequenced material came from CD4+ T cells from PBMCs, cultured in vitro. These TCRs come from a human donor in good health.

The rearrangement joins TRBV7-6 to TRBJ1-1; D unclear. Germline assignment: CDR1 SGHVS and CDR2 FNYEAQ. CDR3 length: 16 amino acids. Trimming took off 1 base at V and 1 base at J, with 13 bases between the two ends. CDR3 region: CASSLGIRPSNTEAFF. In nucleotides, the CDR3 is TGTGCCAGCAGCTTAGGTATCAGGCCGTCGAACACTGAAGCTTTCTTT.

To note about this clone: Mismatch with germline at one junction end may stem from a read error. The chain uses TRBV7-7 and TRBJ2-5, with 8 bases aligning to TRBD2. This CDR3 is built from 15 residues. The germline V gene has CDR1 SSHAT and CDR2 FNYEAQ (reference sequence). The CDR3 coding sequence is TGTGCTAGCAGCTTAGTTACTAGCGGACAAGAGACCCAGTACTTC. It codes for CASSLVTSGQETQYF.

The table lists this clone with a few counts. The V call is TRBV5-1, the J call TRBJ2-7; D uncertain. The ends were cut back, 1 base at V and 0 bases at J, with 11 bases in the middle. CDR3 length: 15 amino acids. The germline V gene has CDR1 SGHRS and CDR2 YFSETQ. The CDR3 region is CASSLMVSSSYEQYF. For the CDR3, the DNA is TGCGCCAGCAGCTTGATGGTAAGCAGCTCCTACGAGCAGTACTTC.

The J gene is TRBJ2-6, the V gene TRBV11-3; no clear D. The germline V gene encodes CDR1 SGHNT and CDR2 YENEEA. This CDR3 has 17 amino acids. V was shortened by 1 base and J by 0 bases, with 10 bases between the two germline ends. The CDR3 nucleotides read TGTGCCAGCAGCTTAGGGGCTCCCAACTCTGGGGCCAACGTCCTGACTTTC. Its protein is CASSLGAPNSGANVLTF.

The chain carries TRBV5-6 and TRBJ2-6; D is unclear. Germline CDR1 SGHDT, CDR2 YYEEEE. With 0 bases removed from V and 2 bases from J, the gap between germline ends came to 6 bases. The CDR3 length is 15 residues. The CDR3 nucleotides are TGTGCCAGCAGCTTGGGACTTACTGGGGCCAACGTCCTGACTTTC. It codes for CASSLGLTGANVLTF.

This clone appeared a single time. Here the CDR3 DNA reads TGTGCCAGCAGCTCCGGGACCCAAGAGACCCAGTACTTC. It encodes CASSSGTQETQYF. The V gene is TRBV7-2, the J gene TRBJ2-5; D may be TRBD1 or TRBD2 (5 bases each). The germline CDR1 and CDR2 sequences are SGHTA and FQGNSA. This CDR3 region has 13 residues. Trimming took 4 bases from V and 1 from J, leaving 7 bases between them.

This chain joins TRBV6-6 and TRBJ1-5; TRBD1 might be the D (6 bases). The CDR3 runs to 14 residues. Deletions cut 7 bases from V and 6 bases from J, with 16 bases between. CDR1 and CDR2 (germline): MNHNY, SVGAGI (reference sequence). CDR3 DNA sequence: TGTGCCAGCAAGAAATCAGGGGAGGGTCAGCCCCAGCATTTT. Translating it yields CASKKSGEGQPQHF.

This clone is a singleton in its sample. The J gene is TRBJ1-5, the V gene TRBV10-3, with no clear D. V lost 2 bases to trimming and J lost 7 bases, with 12 bases between them. This CDR3 contains 14 residues. CDR1 and CDR2 from the germline V gene are ENHRY and SYGVKD. This CDR3 reads CAISEGQADQPQHF. The CDR3 coding sequence is TGTGCCATCAGTGAGGGGCAGGCAGACCAGCCCCAGCATTTT.

This chain connects TRBV18 to TRBJ2-7; 8 bases match TRBD2. Per the germline V gene, CDR1 is KGHSH and CDR2 is LQKENI. V lost 5 bases and J lost 0; bases outside the gene matches: 3. CDR3 length: 14 amino acids. The CDR3 loop is CASSTGTSSYEQYF. The CDR3 nucleotides read TGTGCCAGCTCAACCGGGACTAGCTCCTACGAGCAGTACTTC.

This chain uses TRBV11-3 with TRBJ2-5, with D perhaps TRBD1 (6 bases). Trimming removed 5 bases at V and 5 bases at J, with 18 bases between. Germline CDR1 SGHNT, CDR2 YENEEA. This CDR3 is built from 15 residues. The CDR3 DNA follows: TGTGCCAGCAGCCAGGGACAAAATGCCGGGGAGACCCAGTACTTC. Protein sequence: CASSQGQNAGETQYF.

The CDR3 region is CASSPGTRGKRLDNEQFF. The CDR3 DNA reads as TGTGCCAGCAGCCCCGGGACACGGGGAAAAAGACTAGACAATGAGCAGTTCTTC. This rearrangement joins TRBV7-7 to TRBJ2-1; TRBD1 or TRBD2 may be the D gene (6 bases each). Germline CDR1 and CDR2: SSHAT and FNYEAQ (reference sequence). Trimming left V 5 bases short and J 5 bases short, with 25 bases between. The length of the CDR3 is 18 residues.

This clone was seen once. V and J are TRBV4-2 and TRBJ2-5; no definite D call. Between the trimmed V and J ends, which lost 0 bases and 5 bases, there was a span of 19 bases. The CDR3 contains 17 residues. Germline-derived CDR1 and CDR2 are LGHNA and YNFKEQ. CDR3 region: CASSQDSGIGRRETQYF. DNA for the CDR3: TGTGCCAGCAGCCAAGATAGTGGTATTGGGCGCCGTGAGACCCAGTACTTC.